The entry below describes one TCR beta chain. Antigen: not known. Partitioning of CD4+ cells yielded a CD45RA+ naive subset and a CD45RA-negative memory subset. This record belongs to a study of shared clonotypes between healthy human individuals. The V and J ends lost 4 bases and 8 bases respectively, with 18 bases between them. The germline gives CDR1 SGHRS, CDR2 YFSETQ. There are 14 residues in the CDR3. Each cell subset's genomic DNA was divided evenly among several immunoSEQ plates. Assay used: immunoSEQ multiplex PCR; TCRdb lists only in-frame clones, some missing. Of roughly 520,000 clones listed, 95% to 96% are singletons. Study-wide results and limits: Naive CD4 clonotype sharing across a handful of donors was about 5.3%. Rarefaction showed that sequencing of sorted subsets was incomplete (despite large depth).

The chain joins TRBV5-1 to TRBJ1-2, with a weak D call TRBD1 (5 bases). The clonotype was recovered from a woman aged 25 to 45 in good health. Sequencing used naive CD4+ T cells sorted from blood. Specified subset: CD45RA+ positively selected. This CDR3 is CASSPDGQVGGYTF. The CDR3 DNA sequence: TGCGCCAGCAGCCCAGATGGACAAGTAGGGGGCTACACCTTC.